Each of the 17 T cell receptor beta chains below was sequenced from the same sample in a study of T cells after yellow fever vaccination. MiXCR, applied by TCRdb to the 5' RACE reads, yields one record per CDR3 protein. The data show a few hundred thousand distinct CDR3 sequences, more than 9% seen once. The sample here was PBMCs, taken on the day of the first yellow fever vaccination. The receptors come from a man aged 18 to 30 who received the YFV17D yellow fever vaccine.

This rearrangement joins TRBV12-3 or TRBV12-4 to TRBJ2-3, with 7 bases fitting TRBD2. V trimming: 7 bases; J trimming: 7 bases; junction bases outside the gene matches: 8. This CDR3 is built from 13 residues. For the CDR3, the DNA is TGTGCCAGCATGGGGGGGGAACACCATACGCAGTATTTT. Protein sequence: CASMGGEHHTQYF.

This clonotype appeared many times. This sequence joins TRBV25-1 and TRBJ1-6; D is possibly TRBD1 (5 bases). Germline assignment: CDR1 MGHDK and CDR2 SYGVNS. Trimming removed 3 bases at V and 6 bases at J, with 18 bases between. The CDR3 has 17 amino acids. CDR3 nucleotides: TGTGCCAGCAGTGATTTGACCGGGGGACGGATTAATTCACCCCTCCACTTT. Protein sequence: CASSDLTGGRINSPLHF.

V usage is TRBV7-2 and J usage is TRBJ1-6, with unresolved D. From germline, CDR1 is SGHTA and CDR2 FQGNSA. V lost 8 bases to trimming and J lost 0 bases, with 14 bases between them. The CDR3 covers 16 residues. The CDR3 loop reads CASLRYGSSYNSPLHF. DNA for the CDR3: TGTGCCAGCCTCCGGTATGGGAGCTCCTATAATTCACCCCTCCACTTT.

This clonotype was observed a handful of times. V is TRBV12-3 or TRBV12-4 and J is TRBJ2-7; 9 bases are a match to TRBD1. The V and J ends lost 3 bases and 5 bases, in that order; junction bases with no gene match: 8. This CDR3 region has 15 residues. In DNA form, the CDR3 reads TGTGCCAGCAGTTTCGGACAGGGGATTCAAAACGAGCAGTACTTC. This codes for CASSFGQGIQNEQYF.

J is TRBJ1-1 and V is TRBV7-9; unclear D gene. Trimming took off 4 bases at V and 1 base at J, with 13 bases between the two ends. Germline V gene lookup returns CDR1 SEHNR and CDR2 FQNEAQ (reference sequence). This CDR3 contains 15 residues. The CDR3 here is CASSSKGKENTEAFF. The CDR3, as DNA: TGTGCCAGCAGCTCGAAAGGGAAAGAGAACACTGAAGCTTTCTTT.

This chain uses TRBV5-6 with TRBJ2-6; a possible D gene is TRBD2 (5 bases). CDR1 is SGHDT and CDR2 is YYEEEE in the germline V gene. V dropped 2 bases and J dropped 2 bases, with 14 bases sitting between them. CDR3 size: 17 residues. Here the CDR3 reads CASSLAASWAGANVLTF. The CDR3 DNA is TGTGCCAGCAGCTTAGCGGCTTCGTGGGCTGGGGCCAACGTCCTGACTTTC.

This clonotype was observed a few times. The chain carries TRBV4-2 and TRBJ2-5; the match to TRBD2 covers 9 bases. The ends lost 4 bases at V and 5 bases at J; junction bases unmatched: 11. Germline CDR1 and CDR2: LGHNA and YNFKEQ. This CDR3 spans 16 amino acids. The CDR3 region has the DNA TGTGCCAGCAGCCGCCCTATAGCGGGGGAAAGGGAGACCCAGTACTTC. Translation gives CASSRPIAGERETQYF.

This clonotype was detected only a few times. This chain joins TRBV20-1 and TRBJ2-5, with D perhaps given as TRBD1 or TRBD2 (6 bases each). Trimming took off 0 bases at V and 4 bases at J, with 12 bases between the two ends. The length of the CDR3 is 14 residues. Germline V gene sequence: CDR1 DFQATT, CDR2 SNEGSKA (reference sequence). CDR3 DNA sequence: TGCAGTGCTAGAGATGCCCGGGGGCGAGAGACCCAGTACTTC. This codes for CSARDARGRETQYF.

This clonotype was seen a handful of times. The chain links TRBV9 to TRBJ1-5; D gene ambiguous. V was cut by 7 bases and J by 6 bases, with 20 bases left in between. Germline CDR1 reads SGDLS; CDR2 reads YYNGEE. CDR3 length equals 15 residues. In nucleotides, the CDR3 is TGTGCCAGCGCGTGGGGAATCGGGGTGGGTCAGCCCCAGCATTTT. Amino acids: CASAWGIGVGQPQHF.

Only a few counts were recorded for this clonotype. CDR3 bases: TGTGCCAGCAGTGATTGGGGTCAGGAAGCTTTCTTT. Translated: CASSDWGQEAFF. The V and J genes are TRBV2 and TRBJ1-1; D unresolved. Trimming pared 3 bases from V and 8 bases from J, leaving 10 bases between. CDR3 length equals 12 residues. CDR1 is SNHLY, CDR2 FYNNEI, per germline.

This clonotype turned up a few times. The chain links TRBV5-5 to TRBJ2-1, with D perhaps matching TRBD1 (6 bases). From germline, CDR1 is SGHKS and CDR2 YYEKEE (reference sequence). This CDR3 has 15 amino acids. Between the trimmed V and J ends, which lost 7 bases and 9 bases, there was a span of 23 bases. CDR3 amino acids: CASVSSRTVSTEQFF. The CDR3 DNA is TGTGCCAGCGTCTCATCGAGGACAGTAAGCACTGAGCAGTTCTTC.

This chain links TRBV4-1 with TRBJ2-2; 14 bases map to TRBD2. Trimming removed 1 base from V and 5 bases from J; junction bases left unmatched: 6. Germline V lookup: CDR1 MGHRA, CDR2 YSYEKL. The CDR3 has 18 amino acids. CDR3: CASSQARGLAGETGELFF. The CDR3 DNA reads TGCGCCAGCAGCCAAGCGCGGGGACTAGCGGGGGAAACCGGGGAGCTGTTTTTT.

The genes are TRBV9 and TRBJ2-4, with a tentative D call TRBD1 (7 bases). Per the germline V gene, CDR1 is SGDLS and CDR2 is YYNGEE. CDR3 length equals 16 residues. V lost 3 bases, J lost 6 bases, and 19 bases lay in between. The DNA of the CDR3 is TGTGCCAGCAGCGCAGATGGAGGGGGCGAGAGAAACATTCAGTACTTC. Translation: CASSADGGGERNIQYF.

The chain recombines TRBV7-8 with TRBJ2-7, with TRBD2 identical over 8 bases. Germline V gives CDR1 SGHVS, CDR2 FQNEAQ. V lost 4 bases to trimming and J lost 2 bases; unmatched junction nucleotides: 4. This CDR3 comprises 14 residues. The CDR3 DNA reads TGTGCCAGCAGCTCCCAGCGGGGGCCCTACGAGCAGTACGTC. Translating gives CASSSQRGPYEQYV.

This clonotype has more than one count but fewer than ten. The J gene is TRBJ2-2, the V gene TRBV6-5; the D gene is possibly TRBD1 (7 bases). The germline gives CDR1 MNHEY, CDR2 SVGAGI. V was trimmed by 2 bases and J by 2 bases, leaving 12 bases between them. This CDR3 spans 16 amino acids. The CDR3 spells CASSYPTGTNTGELFF. DNA of the CDR3: TGTGCCAGCAGTTACCCGACAGGGACTAACACCGGGGAGCTGTTTTTT.

This clonotype was detected many times. The rearrangement joins TRBV12-3 or TRBV12-4 to TRBJ2-7, with a tentative D call TRBD1 (6 bases). Trimming shortened V by 3 bases and J by 3 bases, and 15 bases separated the two germline ends. The CDR3 has 15 residues. Here the CDR3 reads CASSLSPGTIYEQYF. The CDR3 bases are TGTGCCAGCAGTTTGTCGCCGGGGACAATCTACGAGCAGTACTTC.

This clonotype has only a few counts. The J gene is TRBJ2-3, the V gene TRBV5-1; 8 nucleotides line up with TRBD1. CDR1 and CDR2 from the germline V gene are SGHRS and YFSETQ. This CDR3 comprises 20 residues. After removal of 0 bases from V and 6 bases from J, the junction contained 21 bases not matched to a gene. CDR3 loop: CASSLEGSGGWDRPRDTQYF. CDR3 coding DNA: TGCGCCAGCAGCTTGGAAGGGTCCGGCGGCTGGGACAGGCCACGCGATACGCAGTATTTT.